The clone carrying this T cell receptor (beta chain) has at least ten counts. Its matching antigen is unknown. This specimen comes from a study of Graves' ophthalmopathy and Graves' hyperthyroidism. At the level of the study: The study drew peripheral blood at initial diagnosis, before any treatment. Broader study findings: A 13-signature model separated ophthalmopathy from stable hyperthyroidism, reaching around 89% sensitivity and 81.08% specificity cross-validated. Ophthalmopathy progression cases were predicted by the model with roughly 70% sensitivity and 72.22% specificity. Most expanded clonotypes from thyroid (those above 0.001 frequency) were also found in blood.

Scientists amplified the TCR beta CDR3 regions from RNA transcripts. An initial RT-PCR round employing HTBI primers preceded a second-round multiplex PCR. TCRdb reprocessed the multiplex PCR reads with MiXCR, giving one entry per CDR3 protein. Among nearly 400,000 distinct CDR3 sequences, around 20% were seen once, and the ten largest hold around 1.6%. V was pared by 10 bases and J by 4 bases, with 7 bases of the junction left unmatched. The CDR3 totals 13 residues. Germline V gene lookup returns CDR1 WSHSY and CDR2 SAAADI. V and J are TRBV10-2 and TRBJ1-1; 9 nucleotides agree with TRBD1. This sequence was found in a woman in her late teens or twenties with Graves' ophthalmopathy. The sequenced material came from peripheral blood. CDR3 amino acids: CAIKQGAVTEAFF. The CDR3 coding sequence is TGCGCCATCAAACAGGGGGCGGTCACTGAAGCTTTCTTT.